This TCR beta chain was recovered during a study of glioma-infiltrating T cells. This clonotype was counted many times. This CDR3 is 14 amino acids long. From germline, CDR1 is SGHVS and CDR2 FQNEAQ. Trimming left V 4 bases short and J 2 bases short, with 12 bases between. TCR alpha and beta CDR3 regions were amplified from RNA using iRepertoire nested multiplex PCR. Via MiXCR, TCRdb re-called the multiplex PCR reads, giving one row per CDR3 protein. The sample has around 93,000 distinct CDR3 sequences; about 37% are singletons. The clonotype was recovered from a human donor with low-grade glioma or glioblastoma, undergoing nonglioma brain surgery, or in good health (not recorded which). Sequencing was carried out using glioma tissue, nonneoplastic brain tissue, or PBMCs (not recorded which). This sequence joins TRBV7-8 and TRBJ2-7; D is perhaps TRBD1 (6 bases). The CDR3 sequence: CASSSGTLAYEQYF. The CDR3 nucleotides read TGTGCCAGCAGCTCCGGGACATTAGCCTACGAGCAGTACTTC.